Below, 12 T cell receptor beta chains from the same sample are listed, as sequenced in a study of T cell clusters in autoimmune cytopenias. TRB amplification used approximately 250 ng of peripheral blood genomic DNA. TRB was amplified by touch-down multiplex PCR, primer pools A and B combined. TCRdb re-called the multiplex PCR reads; one entry per CDR3 protein, DNA not given. The sample table includes approximately 9,100 distinct CDR3 sequences. Sequenced material: peripheral blood. The origin of the receptors is a human donor with an autoimmune cytopenia or autoimmune hepatitis (not recorded which).

The chain combines TRBV15 with TRBJ2-7. Germline assignment: CDR1 LNHNV and CDR2 YYDKDF (reference sequence). The CDR3 has 13 residues. CDR3 region: CATSRDPPYEQYF.

The chain employs TRBV12-3 or TRBV12-4 and TRBJ2-5; the TRBD2 assignment by TCRdb is unverifiable without DNA. This CDR3 has 12 residues. This CDR3 reads CASGRAGETQYF.

Here the CDR3 reads CASYLTGVYGYTF. V and J are TRBV30 and TRBJ1-2; without DNA, the TCRdb call of TRBD1 cannot be checked. CDR1 is GTSNPN and CDR2 is SVGIG in the germline V gene (reference sequence). This CDR3 is 13 amino acids long.

This clonotype is medium-sized (0.01 to 0.1%) by frequency. The V call is TRBV6-5, the J call TRBJ2-1; TCRdb designates TRBD1, a call that cannot be tested without DNA. Germline V gene data show CDR1 as MNHEY and CDR2 as SVGAGI. The CDR3 is made up of 14 amino acids. The CDR3 region is CASDLTQGYNEQFF.

This chain connects TRBV6-1 to TRBJ2-7; as DNA is missing, the TRBD2 call by TCRdb cannot be tested. Germline V gene lookup returns CDR1 MNHNS and CDR2 SASEGT. There are 16 residues in the CDR3. CDR3 region: CASSARLAGGSYEQYF.

The chain has TRBV7-9 and TRBJ1-5; TCRdb gives TRBD1 as the D gene, but with no DNA this cannot be confirmed. CDR3 length: 15 amino acids. Germline lookup yields CDR1 SEHNR and CDR2 FQNEAQ (reference sequence). This chain's CDR3 is CASSQRGSSNQPQHF.

This clonotype counts as medium-sized by frequency. This chain uses TRBV29-1 with TRBJ1-2; lacking DNA, the TRBD1 call made by TCRdb goes unchecked. The CDR3 extends over 15 amino acids. From germline, CDR1 is SQVTM and CDR2 ANQGSEA. The CDR3 is CSVEELQTGPDGYTF.

The rearrangement uses TRBV10-3 and TRBJ2-2; as DNA is missing, the TRBD2 call by TCRdb cannot be tested. Per germline, CDR1 ENHRY and CDR2 SYGVKD. CDR3 length: 16 residues. The CDR3 sequence: CAISDVEASGAGELFF.

The chain links TRBV19 to TRBJ2-5. Germline CDR1 is LNHDA and CDR2 is SQIVND (reference sequence). The CDR3 extends over 15 amino acids. This chain's CDR3 is CASSDTGFNQETQYF.

In terms of frequency, this clonotype is medium-sized. V is TRBV6-5 and J is TRBJ2-7; the TCRdb D gene call, TRBD1, has no DNA to confirm it. This CDR3 has 13 residues. Germline lookup yields CDR1 MNHEY and CDR2 SVGAGI. CDR3: CASSYDRGHEQYF.

This clonotype is classed as medium-sized (0.01 to 0.1%) by frequency. This chain connects TRBV13 to TRBJ1-1. In germline, CDR1 is PRHDT, CDR2 FYEKMQ (reference sequence). CDR3 size: 13 residues. CDR3: CASSYIRDPEAFF.

By frequency, this clonotype is medium-sized. The chain employs TRBV29-1 and TRBJ2-2; absent DNA, TCRdb's TRBD1 call cannot be checked. This CDR3 is built from 12 residues. Germline loops: CDR1 SQVTM, CDR2 ANQGSEA. The CDR3 protein is CSVKQGAGELFF.